This TCR beta chain was obtained from a study of early T cells in non-severe SARS-CoV-2 infection. Study-level information: The input, bulk RNA from unsorted whole blood, was sequenced, and chains were unpaired. Study conclusions and caveats: VDJdb matching skewed toward anti-spike CD8 responses, missing private and CD4 specificities.

Attached unique molecular identifiers marked individual cDNA molecules. TCRdb reanalysed the 5' RACE reads using MiXCR and keeps one entry per CDR3 protein. Here the sample spans around 70,000 distinct CDR3 sequences, approximately 12% being singletons. This clonotype occurred a few times. The antigen remains undetermined. CDR1 and CDR2 (germline): SQVTM, ANQGSEA. Trimming stripped 2 bases from V and 5 bases from J, with 10 bases between. This CDR3 is 13 amino acids long. Sequenced sample: whole blood. The chain links TRBV29-1 to TRBJ2-4, with D possibly TRBD1 on 6 matching bases. This receptor was identified in an adult who was a healthcare worker with PCR-confirmed SARS-CoV-2 infection or an uninfected control (not recorded which). CDR3 in DNA: TGCAGCGTTGAACAGGGGCAGGAAAACATTCAGTACTTC. It codes for CSVEQGQENIQYF.